The 26 T cell receptor beta chains given below trace back to one sample, sequenced in a study of cytomegalovirus exposure and HLA in healthy donors. A multiplex PCR was run with 60 Vbeta primers and 13 Jbeta primers. The table came from immunoSEQ multiplex PCR; TCRdb's copy has only in-frame clones and leaves some out. The table lists some 140,000 clones, about 74% of them singletons, with roughly 4.5% in the top ten. Sequencing was performed on PBMCs. The receptor set was obtained from a man in his late teens or twenties in good health and CMV-seropositive.

The V and J genes are TRBV7-3 and TRBJ1-4; 10 bases are shared with TRBD1. The CDR3 length is 16 residues. Trimming at V came to 4 bases and at J to 8 bases, leaving 10 bases not matched to a gene. Germline CDR1 and CDR2: SGHTA and FQGTGA. The CDR3 DNA reads as TGTGCCAGCAGCTCGGGACAGGGGAAGAAGGCGGAAAAACTGTTTTTT. This sequence encodes CASSSGQGKKAEKLFF.

V is TRBV6-1 and J is TRBJ1-5; D is perhaps TRBD1 (5 bases). This CDR3 comprises 13 residues. The ends were cut back, 8 bases at V and 0 bases at J, with 8 bases in the middle. CDR1 and CDR2 (germline): MNHNS, SASEGT. CDR3: CASGGNSNQPQHF. The CDR3 DNA reads TGTGCCAGCGGGGGGAATAGCAATCAGCCCCAGCATTTT.

The rearrangement uses TRBV9 and TRBJ2-5, with 9 bases lining up with TRBD1. CDR1 and CDR2 from the germline V gene are SGDLS and YYNGEE. The CDR3 totals 16 residues. J was trimmed by 3 bases and V by 4 bases; bases with no gene match: 10. DNA of the CDR3: TGTGCCAGCAGCCCATACCAGGGACAGGGCGAAGAGACCCAGTACTTC. This encodes CASSPYQGQGEETQYF.

The chain uses TRBV5-1 and TRBJ1-2, with D perhaps TRBD1 (5 bases). With 5 bases removed from V and 2 bases from J, the gap between germline ends came to 16 bases. In germline, CDR1 is SGHRS, CDR2 YFSETQ. The CDR3 runs to 15 residues. This CDR3 is CASSTRDSGNYGYTF. CDR3 in DNA: TGCGCCAGCAGTACACGGGACTCCGGAAACTATGGCTACACCTTC.

The J gene is TRBJ2-7, the V gene TRBV9, with a tentative D call TRBD1 (6 bases). V was pared by 4 bases and J by 6 bases, with 20 bases between. This CDR3 region has 15 residues. The V gene's germline CDR1 is SGDLS and CDR2 YYNGEE. Here the CDR3 DNA reads TGTGCCAGCAGCCCTGGACACAGGGTAACACTCGAGCAGTACTTC. Amino acid sequence: CASSPGHRVTLEQYF. The full variable domain, rest sourced from reference TRBV9 and TRBJ2-7, is DSGVTQTPKHLITATGQRVTLRCSPRSGDLSVYWYQQSLDQGLQFLIQYYNGEERAKGNILERFSAQQFPDLHSELNLSSLELGDSALYFCASSPGHRVTLEQYFGPGTRLTVT.

The J gene is TRBJ2-7, the V gene TRBV6-6; 10 bases line up with TRBD1. V lost 2 bases and J lost 2; bases outside the gene matches: 3. The CDR3 loop spans 15 amino acids. The V gene's germline CDR1 is MNHNY and CDR2 SVGAGI (reference sequence). CDR3 in DNA: TGTGCCAGCAGTTACGAGGGGACAGGGGCCTACGAGCAGTACTTC. It yields the protein CASSYEGTGAYEQYF.

The J gene is TRBJ2-5, the V gene TRBV5-6; 7 positions match TRBD1. CDR3 length: 16 amino acids. Germline loops: CDR1 SGHDT, CDR2 YYEEEE. The V gene end was trimmed by 2 bases and the J gene end by 4 bases; junction bases not matched to a gene: 11. CDR3 protein: CASSFLPGQMGETQYF. CDR3 DNA: TGTGCCAGCAGCTTTCTTCCGGGACAGATGGGAGAGACCCAGTACTTC.

This clone was picked up a small number of times. V usage is TRBV6-5 and J usage is TRBJ1-2, with D maybe TRBD1 (6 bases). The CDR3 runs to 13 residues. Germline CDR1 MNHEY, CDR2 SVGAGI. The germline V and J ends were trimmed by 2 bases and 8 bases, with 12 bases remaining between them. CDR3 sequence: CASSYAGGVGYTF. The CDR3 DNA reads TGTGCCAGCAGTTACGCGGGGGGCGTAGGCTACACCTTC.

The chain employs TRBV7-9 and TRBJ1-2; D gene ambiguous. The CDR3 has 13 amino acids. Germline CDR1 SEHNR, CDR2 FQNEAQ (reference sequence). V was shortened by 2 bases and J by 4 bases, with 8 bases between the two germline ends. The CDR3 DNA reads as TGTGCCAGCAGCTTAACAGAAGCCTATGGCTACACCTTC. It encodes CASSLTEAYGYTF.

The chain combines TRBV5-1 with TRBJ2-1, with TRBD2 identical over 9 bases. CDR1 is SGHRS, CDR2 YFSETQ, per germline. The CDR3 covers 15 residues. The ends lost 4 bases at V and 2 bases at J; junction bases unmatched: 4. As DNA, the CDR3 is TGCGCCAGCAGCCCAGCTAGCGGGGCCTACAATGAGCAGTTCTTC. Translation gives CASSPASGAYNEQFF.

The sample holds a few counts of this clone. CDR3 in DNA: TGCGCCAGCAGCCAAAAACAGGGTGGAGAGACCCAGTACTTC. This encodes CASSQKQGGETQYF. This rearrangement joins TRBV4-1 to TRBJ2-5; the D gene is possibly TRBD1 (6 bases). Germline values: CDR1 MGHRA, CDR2 YSYEKL. This CDR3 has 14 amino acids. Trimming removed 2 bases from V and 4 bases from J, with 11 bases in between.

The chain uses TRBV6-5 and TRBJ1-1; D uncertain. The CDR3 sequence is 12 residues long. Germline CDR1 is MNHEY and CDR2 is SVGAGI. Trimming shortened V by 8 bases and J by 5 bases, and 12 bases separated the two germline ends. In nucleotides, the CDR3 is TGTGCCAGCGCGGCCTCCCAAACTGAAGCTTTCTTT. Translating it yields CASAASQTEAFF.

The chain joins TRBV28 to TRBJ1-3, with D perhaps TRBD1 (6 bases). CDR1 is MDHEN, CDR2 SYDVKM, per germline. The CDR3 has 14 amino acids. V lost 5 bases to trimming and J lost 4 bases, with 12 bases between them. DNA for the CDR3: TGTGCCAGCAGTCCCACAGGGTACGGAAACACCATATATTTT. It specifies CASSPTGYGNTIYF.

This clone was seen just once. The rearrangement links TRBV29-1 to TRBJ2-7; 13 bases are shared with TRBD2. The V and J ends lost 5 bases and 0 bases, in that order; junction bases with no gene match: 22. Looked up from germline, CDR1 is SQVTM and CDR2 is ANQGSEA. The CDR3 runs 21 residues. Here the CDR3 reads CSVKGRLAGGPTRRSSYEQYF. CDR3 nucleotides: TGCAGCGTTAAAGGGAGACTAGCGGGGGGACCCACCCGACGAAGCTCCTACGAGCAGTACTTC.

The chain employs TRBV29-1 and TRBJ2-7; TRBD2 matches 7 bases. V was clipped by 2 bases and J by 0 bases; unmatched bases: 4. Germline V lookup: CDR1 SQVTM, CDR2 ANQGSEA. The CDR3 length is 14 residues. CDR3 DNA: TGCAGCGTTGAAAGCAGGACTAGCTCCTACGAGCAGTACTTC. Translated, it gives CSVESRTSSYEQYF.

This chain joins TRBV27 and TRBJ2-1; 7 bases match TRBD1. Germline V CDR1 and CDR2: MNHEY, SMNVEV (reference sequence). This CDR3 is built from 13 residues. With V trimmed by 5 bases and J by 7 bases, 5 bases remained unmatched. This CDR3 reads CASSPPGGNEQFF. Written as DNA, the CDR3 is TGTGCCAGCAGTCCCCCAGGGGGAAATGAGCAGTTCTTC.

The gene calls are TRBV11-3 and TRBJ2-1, with a weak D call TRBD1 (6 bases). The CDR3 totals 15 residues. The V end lost 5 bases, the J end lost 7 bases, and 18 bases lay between the germline ends. Germline CDR1 SGHNT, CDR2 YENEEA. The CDR3 region is CASSRDTFSGNEQFF. CDR3 bases: TGTGCCAGCAGCCGGGACACGTTCTCAGGTAATGAGCAGTTCTTC.

The chain employs TRBV19 and TRBJ2-2; tentative D call: TRBD2 (6 bases). The CDR3 sequence is 13 residues long. V lost 6 bases and J 8 bases, leaving 13 bases between the germline ends. Germline lookup yields CDR1 LNHDA and CDR2 SQIVND (reference sequence). The CDR3, as DNA: TGTGCCAGTAGGCCTTGGAGGGGTGGGGAGCTGTTTTTT. It yields the protein CASRPWRGGELFF.

This clone was detected once. The CDR3 loop reads CASSLVAGAKNIQYF. In nucleotides, the CDR3 is TGCGCCAGCAGCTTGGTAGCGGGGGCGAAAAACATTCAGTACTTC. The gene calls are TRBV5-1 and TRBJ2-4; TRBD2 matches at 9 bases. Germline loops: CDR1 SGHRS, CDR2 YFSETQ. This CDR3 has 15 amino acids. V was pared by 0 bases and J by 4 bases, with 2 bases of the junction left unmatched.

This chain uses TRBV25-1 with TRBJ2-7; 7 nucleotides match TRBD2. J lost 3 bases, V lost 4 bases, and 12 bases had no gene match. CDR1 is MGHDK and CDR2 is SYGVNS in the germline V gene. CDR3 length: 16 amino acids. The chain's CDR3 is CASSGGGLAVLYEQYF. CDR3 bases: TGTGCCAGCAGTGGTGGAGGTCTAGCGGTCCTCTACGAGCAGTACTTC.

CDR3 DNA sequence: TGTGCCAGCAGTGACCGGGTCTCTTGGACAGCTCTTGATACGCAGTATTTT. It specifies CASSDRVSWTALDTQYF. The chain joins TRBV6-1 to TRBJ2-3; the D gene is possibly TRBD1 (6 bases). The CDR3 sequence is 17 residues long. Trimming removed 3 bases from V and 6 bases from J, with 22 bases in between. Looked up from germline, CDR1 is MNHNS and CDR2 is SASEGT.

The chain recombines TRBV19 with TRBJ1-5; D is perhaps TRBD1 (6 bases). Germline V gives CDR1 LNHDA, CDR2 SQIVND (reference sequence). The CDR3 runs to 14 residues. The V and J ends lost 7 bases and 6 bases respectively, with 16 bases between them. This chain's CDR3 is CASTSLETGQPQHF. DNA of the CDR3: TGTGCCAGTACTTCCTTAGAGACAGGTCAGCCCCAGCATTTT.

The V call is TRBV7-2, the J call TRBJ2-3; perhaps TRBD2 as D (7 bases). Germline V lookup: CDR1 SGHTA, CDR2 FQGNSA. With 3 bases removed from V and 4 bases from J, the gap between germline ends came to 23 bases. This CDR3 region has 18 residues. The CDR3 sequence is CASSFVGGGGSFADTQYF. CDR3 DNA sequence: TGTGCCAGCAGCTTTGTGGGTGGGGGCGGGAGCTTCGCAGATACGCAGTATTTT.

There are a few counts of this clone. In DNA, the CDR3 is TGTGCCAGCAGTCAGAGGACTAGCGGGGCGCGGGAGACCCAGTACTTC. It yields the protein CASSQRTSGARETQYF. The chain has TRBV6-6 and TRBJ2-5, with 12 bases identical to TRBD2. V shed 5 bases, J shed 5 bases, and the junction held 9 bases outside the gene matches. The length of the CDR3 is 16 residues. In germline, CDR1 is MNHNY, CDR2 SVGAGI (reference sequence).

The V gene is TRBV5-1, the J gene TRBJ2-1; D gene uncertain. The length of the CDR3 is 15 residues. V shed 0 bases and J shed 4 bases, with 11 bases lying between them. Germline V gives CDR1 SGHRS, CDR2 YFSETQ. CDR3 sequence: CASSLGALLYNEQFF. CDR3 in DNA: TGCGCCAGCAGCTTGGGGGCCCTACTTTACAATGAGCAGTTCTTC.

The rearrangement uses TRBV6-1 and TRBJ1-5; 12 nucleotides match TRBD1. Trimming cost V 4 bases and J 6 bases; bases outside gene matches: 7. This CDR3 has 16 amino acids. Germline V CDR1 and CDR2: MNHNS, SASEGT. The CDR3 loop is CASSVTGTGGRQPQHF. CDR3 sequence (DNA): TGTGCCAGCAGTGTCACCGGGACAGGGGGCCGTCAGCCCCAGCATTTT.